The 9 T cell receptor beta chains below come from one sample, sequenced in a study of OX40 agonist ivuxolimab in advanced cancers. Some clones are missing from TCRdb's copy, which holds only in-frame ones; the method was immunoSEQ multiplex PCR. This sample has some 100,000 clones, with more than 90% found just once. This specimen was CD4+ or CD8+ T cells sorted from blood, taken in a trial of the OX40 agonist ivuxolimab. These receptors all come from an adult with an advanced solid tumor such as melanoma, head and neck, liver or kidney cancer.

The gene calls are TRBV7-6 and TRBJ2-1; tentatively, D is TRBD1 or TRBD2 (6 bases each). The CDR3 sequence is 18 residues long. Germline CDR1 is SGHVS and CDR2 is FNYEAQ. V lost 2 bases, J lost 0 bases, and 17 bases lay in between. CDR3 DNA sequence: TGTGCCAGCAGCTTATATACCCGGGGGCTTCCCTCCTACAATGAGCAGTTCTTC. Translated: CASSLYTRGLPSYNEQFF.

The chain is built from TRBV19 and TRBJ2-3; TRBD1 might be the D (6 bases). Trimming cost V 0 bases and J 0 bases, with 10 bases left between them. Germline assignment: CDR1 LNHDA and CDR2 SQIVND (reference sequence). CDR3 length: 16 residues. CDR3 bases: TGTGCCAGTAGTATAGAGCACAGGGCTAGCACAGATACGCAGTATTTT. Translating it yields CASSIEHRASTDTQYF.

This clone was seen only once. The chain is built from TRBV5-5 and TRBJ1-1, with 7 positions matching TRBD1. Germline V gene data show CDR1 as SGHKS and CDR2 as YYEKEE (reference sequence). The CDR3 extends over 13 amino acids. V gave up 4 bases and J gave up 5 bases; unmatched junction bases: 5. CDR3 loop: CASSLQGRTEAFF. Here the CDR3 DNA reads TGTGCCAGCAGCCTACAGGGGAGGACTGAAGCTTTCTTT.

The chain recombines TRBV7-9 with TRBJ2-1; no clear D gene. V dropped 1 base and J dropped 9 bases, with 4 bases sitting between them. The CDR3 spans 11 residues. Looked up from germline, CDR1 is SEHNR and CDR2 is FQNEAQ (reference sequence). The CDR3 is CASSLGGEQFF. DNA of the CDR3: TGTGCCAGCAGCTTAGGAGGTGAGCAGTTCTTC.

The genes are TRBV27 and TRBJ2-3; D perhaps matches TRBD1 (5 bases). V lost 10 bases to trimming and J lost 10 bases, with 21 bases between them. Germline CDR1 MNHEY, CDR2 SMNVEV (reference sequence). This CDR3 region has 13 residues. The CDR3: CAILDNNRRAQYF. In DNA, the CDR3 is TGTGCCATCCTAGATAATAACAGGCGAGCGCAGTATTTT.

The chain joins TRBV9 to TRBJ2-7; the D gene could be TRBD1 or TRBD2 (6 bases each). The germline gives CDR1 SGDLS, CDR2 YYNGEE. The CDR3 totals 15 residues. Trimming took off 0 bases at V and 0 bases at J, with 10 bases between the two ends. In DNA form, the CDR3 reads TGTGCCAGCAGCGTAGGGGGGGACAACTCCTACGAGCAGTACTTC. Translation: CASSVGGDNSYEQYF.

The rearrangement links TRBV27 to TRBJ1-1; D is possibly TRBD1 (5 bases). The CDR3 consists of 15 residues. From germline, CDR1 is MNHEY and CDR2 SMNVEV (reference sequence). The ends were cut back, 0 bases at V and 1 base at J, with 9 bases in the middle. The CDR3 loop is CASSLSGGWNTEAFF. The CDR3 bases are TGTGCCAGCAGTTTATCCGGGGGTTGGAACACTGAAGCTTTCTTT.

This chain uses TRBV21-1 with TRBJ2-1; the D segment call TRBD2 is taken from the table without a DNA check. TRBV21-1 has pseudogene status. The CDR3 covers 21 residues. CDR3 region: CASSKDKRGLRLAGHVDEQFF. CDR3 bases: TGTGCCAGCAGCAAAGATAAAAGGGGATTGAGGCTAGCGGGACACGTGGATGAGCAGTTCTTC.

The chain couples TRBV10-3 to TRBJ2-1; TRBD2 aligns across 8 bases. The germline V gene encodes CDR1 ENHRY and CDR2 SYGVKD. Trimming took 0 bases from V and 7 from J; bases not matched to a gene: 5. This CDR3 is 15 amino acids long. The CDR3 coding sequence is TGTGCCATCAGTGAGTCGGCATCGGGGGGGAATGAGCAGTTCTTC. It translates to CAISESASGGNEQFF.